The clone carrying this T cell receptor (beta chain) occurred many times. Its cognate antigen is unknown. This sample was taken from a study of T cells in Graves' hyperthyroidism and ophthalmopathy. Findings and limits, study-wide: Patients with ophthalmopathy were separated from those with stable hyperthyroidism by a 13 V-J model.

From RNA transcripts, TCR beta CDR3 regions were amplified. The HTBI set primed first-round TCR CDR3 RT-PCR. TCRdb recomputed calls from the multiplex PCR reads with MiXCR, one row per CDR3 protein. The sample includes nearly 600,000 distinct CDR3 sequences, 11% to 15% of them seen just once. The CDR3 covers 15 residues. V was pared by 7 bases and J by 0 bases, with 7 bases of the junction left unmatched. CDR1 is MNHNS, CDR2 SASEGT, per germline. Active moderate-to-severe ophthalmopathy, Clinical Activity Score at least 3, NOSPECS at least 4, under 3 months' duration. Each diagnosis was grounded in clinical symptoms, serum thyroxine and TRAb, thyroid ultrasound, and orbital computed tomography.

This clonotype originated in a woman under 30 with Graves' ophthalmopathy. The chain uses TRBV6-1 and TRBJ2-5; 8 nucleotides match TRBD1. Sequenced input: blood. CDR3 DNA: TGTGCCAGCACCACGAGGACAGGGTACCAAGAGACCCAGTACTTC. Encoded protein: CASTTRTGYQETQYF.